This T cell receptor beta chain comes out of a study of a mutant IDH1 vaccine in newly diagnosed glioma. A note on this clone: What it binds is not known.

Looked up from germline, CDR1 is SNHLY and CDR2 is FYNNEI. The germline V and J ends were trimmed by 5 bases and 7 bases, with 18 bases remaining between them. CDR3 length: 15 amino acids. Using immunoSEQ multiplex PCR, the repertoire was profiled, and TCRdb retains in-frame clones only, with some absent. The sample carries around 50,000 clones, approximately 84% recorded once. The sample's time point: week 47, end of study. It was 300 ug of mutant IDH1 20-mer peptide that made up each vaccine dose, given with topical imiquimod. The chain carries TRBV2 and TRBJ1-5; D possibly corresponds to TRBD1 (6 bases). This sequence originates from a woman younger than 45 with glioma. Some clones in this sample may be carry-over from other donors' samples. The sequences come from PBMCs, collected from a glioma patient whose treatment included an IDH1 peptide vaccine. CDR3 residues: CASSPDRSLGQPQHF. The CDR3, as DNA: TGTGCCAGCAGTCCCGACAGGAGTTTAGGGCAGCCCCAGCATTTT.